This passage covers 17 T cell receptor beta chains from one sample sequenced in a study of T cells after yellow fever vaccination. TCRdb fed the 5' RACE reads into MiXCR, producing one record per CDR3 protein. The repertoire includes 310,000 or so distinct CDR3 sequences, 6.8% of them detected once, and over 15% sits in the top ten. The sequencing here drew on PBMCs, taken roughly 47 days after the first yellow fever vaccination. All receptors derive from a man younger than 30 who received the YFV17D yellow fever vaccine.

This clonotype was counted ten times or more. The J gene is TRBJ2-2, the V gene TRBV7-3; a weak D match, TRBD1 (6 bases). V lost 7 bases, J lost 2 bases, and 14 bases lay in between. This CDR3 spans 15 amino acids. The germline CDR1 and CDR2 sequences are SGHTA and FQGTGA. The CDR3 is CASKGWGQNTGELFF. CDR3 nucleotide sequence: TGTGCCAGCAAGGGATGGGGGCAAAACACCGGGGAGCTGTTTTTT.

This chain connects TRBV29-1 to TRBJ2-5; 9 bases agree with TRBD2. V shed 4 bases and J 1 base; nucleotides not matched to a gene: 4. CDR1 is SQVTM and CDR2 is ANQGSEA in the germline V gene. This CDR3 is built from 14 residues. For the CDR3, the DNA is TGCAGCGTTGTTGAGCGGGGGGCCCAAGAGACCCAGTACTTC. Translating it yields CSVVERGAQETQYF.

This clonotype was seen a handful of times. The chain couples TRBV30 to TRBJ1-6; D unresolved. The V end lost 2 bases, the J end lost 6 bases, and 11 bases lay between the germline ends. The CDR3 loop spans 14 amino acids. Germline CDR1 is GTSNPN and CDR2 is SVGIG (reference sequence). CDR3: CAWSFKGFNSPLHF. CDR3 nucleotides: TGTGCCTGGAGTTTTAAGGGCTTTAATTCACCCCTCCACTTT.

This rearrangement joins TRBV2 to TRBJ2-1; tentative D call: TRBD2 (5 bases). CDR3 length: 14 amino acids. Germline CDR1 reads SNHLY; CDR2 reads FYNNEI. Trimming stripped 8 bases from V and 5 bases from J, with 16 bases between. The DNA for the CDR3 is TGTGCCAGCTCAAGGGCAAGGGAGAACAATGAGCAGTTCTTC. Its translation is CASSRARENNEQFF. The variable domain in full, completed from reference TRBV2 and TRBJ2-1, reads EPEVTQTPSHQVTQMGQEVILRCVPISNHLYFYWYRQILGQKVEFLVSFYNNEISEKSEIFDDQFSVERPDGSNFTLKIRSTKLEDSAMYFCASSRARENNEQFFGPGTRLTVL.

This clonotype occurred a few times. The CDR3, as DNA: TGTGCCAGCAGCTTTCGTGCGGGGGGGCACAACGGGGAGCTGTTTTTT. Residues: CASSFRAGGHNGELFF. V and J are TRBV5-6 and TRBJ2-2, with TRBD2 identical over 9 bases. The CDR3 consists of 16 residues. Trimming removed 2 bases from V and 7 bases from J; junction bases left unmatched: 9. CDR1 and CDR2 (germline): SGHDT, YYEEEE.

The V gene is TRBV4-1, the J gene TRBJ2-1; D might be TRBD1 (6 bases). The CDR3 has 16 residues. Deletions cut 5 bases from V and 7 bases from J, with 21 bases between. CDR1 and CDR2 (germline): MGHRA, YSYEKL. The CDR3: CASSTAADSGWNEQFF. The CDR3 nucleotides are TGCGCCAGCAGCACCGCCGCGGACAGTGGTTGGAATGAGCAGTTCTTC.

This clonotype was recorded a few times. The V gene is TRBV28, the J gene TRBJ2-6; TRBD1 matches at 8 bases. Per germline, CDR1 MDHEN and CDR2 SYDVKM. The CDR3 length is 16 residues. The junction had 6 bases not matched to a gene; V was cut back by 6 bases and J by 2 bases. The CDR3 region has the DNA TGTGCCAGCAGAGGTAGGACAGGGACTGGGGCCAACGTCCTGACTTTC. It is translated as CASRGRTGTGANVLTF.

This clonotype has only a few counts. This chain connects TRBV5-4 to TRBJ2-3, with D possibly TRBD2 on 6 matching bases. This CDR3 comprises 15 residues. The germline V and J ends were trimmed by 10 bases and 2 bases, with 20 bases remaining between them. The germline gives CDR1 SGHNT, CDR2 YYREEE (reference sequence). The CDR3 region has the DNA TGTGCCTTCGATACTGGAGGGGAGATCACAGATACGCAGTATTTT. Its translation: CAFDTGGEITDTQYF.

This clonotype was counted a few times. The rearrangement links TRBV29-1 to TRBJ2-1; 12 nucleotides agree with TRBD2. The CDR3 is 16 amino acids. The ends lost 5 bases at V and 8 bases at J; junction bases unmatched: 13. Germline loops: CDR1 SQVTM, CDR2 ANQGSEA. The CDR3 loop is CSVRMSLAGGWDEQFF. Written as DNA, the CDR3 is TGCAGCGTTCGTATGTCCCTAGCGGGGGGGTGGGATGAGCAGTTCTTC.

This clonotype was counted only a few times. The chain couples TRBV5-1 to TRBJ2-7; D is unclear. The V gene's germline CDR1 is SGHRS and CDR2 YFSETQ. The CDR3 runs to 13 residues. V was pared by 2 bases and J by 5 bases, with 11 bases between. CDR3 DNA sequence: TGCGCCAGCAGCTTCGGTTCACTGAACGAGCAGTACTTC. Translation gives CASSFGSLNEQYF.

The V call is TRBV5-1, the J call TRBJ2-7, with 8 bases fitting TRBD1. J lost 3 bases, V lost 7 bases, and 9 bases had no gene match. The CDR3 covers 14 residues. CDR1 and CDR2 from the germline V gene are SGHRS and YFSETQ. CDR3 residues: CASAQGTGGYEQYV. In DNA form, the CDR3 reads TGCGCCAGCGCCCAAGGGACAGGCGGCTACGAGCAGTACGTC.

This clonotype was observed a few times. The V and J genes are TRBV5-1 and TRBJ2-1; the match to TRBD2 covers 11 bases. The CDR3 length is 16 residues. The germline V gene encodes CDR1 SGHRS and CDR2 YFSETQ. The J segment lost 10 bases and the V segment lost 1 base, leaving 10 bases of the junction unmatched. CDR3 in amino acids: CASSLRLAGGTREQFF. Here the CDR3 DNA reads TGCGCCAGCAGCTTGCGGCTAGCGGGGGGTACTCGGGAGCAGTTCTTC. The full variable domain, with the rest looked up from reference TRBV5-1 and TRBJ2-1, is KAGVTQTPRYLIKTRGQQVTLSCSPISGHRSVSWYQQTPGQGLQFLFEYFSETQRNKGNFPGRFSGRQFSNSRSEMNVSTLELGDSALYLCASSLRLAGGTREQFFGPGTRLTVL.

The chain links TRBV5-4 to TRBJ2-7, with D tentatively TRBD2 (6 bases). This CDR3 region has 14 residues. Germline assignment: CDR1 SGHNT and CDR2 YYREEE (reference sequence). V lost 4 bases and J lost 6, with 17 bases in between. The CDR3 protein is CASSPDGEAGEQYF. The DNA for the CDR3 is TGTGCCAGCAGCCCGGACGGGGAGGCGGGCGAGCAGTACTTC.

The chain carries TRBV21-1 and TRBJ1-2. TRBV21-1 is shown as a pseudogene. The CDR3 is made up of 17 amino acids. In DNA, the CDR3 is TGTGCCAGCTCTAGAGCGGGACGGCCCGACTTTTACTATGGCTACACCTTC. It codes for CASSRAGRPDFYYGYTF.

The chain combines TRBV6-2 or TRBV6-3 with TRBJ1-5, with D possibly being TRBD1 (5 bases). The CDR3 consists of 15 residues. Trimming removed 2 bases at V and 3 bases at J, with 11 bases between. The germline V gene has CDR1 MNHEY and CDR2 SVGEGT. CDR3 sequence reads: CASSYEGLNNQPQHF. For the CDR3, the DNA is TGTGCCAGCAGTTACGAGGGGTTGAACAATCAGCCCCAGCATTTT.

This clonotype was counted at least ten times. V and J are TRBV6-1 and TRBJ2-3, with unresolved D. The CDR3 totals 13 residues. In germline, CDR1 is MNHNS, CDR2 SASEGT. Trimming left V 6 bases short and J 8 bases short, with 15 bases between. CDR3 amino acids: CASRPTAPGTQYF. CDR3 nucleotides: TGTGCCAGCAGACCGACCGCCCCGGGTACGCAGTATTTT.

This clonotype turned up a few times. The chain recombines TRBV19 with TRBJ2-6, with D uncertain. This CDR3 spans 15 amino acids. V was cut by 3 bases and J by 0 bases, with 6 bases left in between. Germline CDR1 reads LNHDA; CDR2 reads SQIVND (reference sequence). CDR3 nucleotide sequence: TGTGCCAGTAGTATCCAAGGCTCTGGGGCCAACGTCCTGACTTTC. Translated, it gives CASSIQGSGANVLTF.